The 11 T cell receptor beta chains below were found in one sample sequenced in a study of cytomegalovirus exposure and HLA in healthy donors. The study ran its PCR with 60 Vbeta and 13 Jbeta primers. Some clones are missing from TCRdb's copy, which holds only in-frame ones; the method was immunoSEQ multiplex PCR. The sample carries about 170,000 clones, around 76% recorded once. Sequencing was performed on PBMCs. The receptors originated from a woman in her twenties or thirties in good health and CMV-seropositive.

The rearrangement joins TRBV5-6 to TRBJ1-5; 8 nucleotides agree with TRBD1. The V gene end was trimmed by 4 bases and the J gene end by 3 bases; junction bases not matched to a gene: 6. Germline values: CDR1 SGHDT, CDR2 YYEEEE. CDR3 length: 15 amino acids. In nucleotides, the CDR3 is TGTGCCAGCAGCGTCCGACAGGGGCCCAATCAGCCCCAGCATTTT. This encodes CASSVRQGPNQPQHF.

The chain uses TRBV18 and TRBJ1-1; no clear D. Between the trimmed V and J ends, which lost 2 bases and 0 bases, there was a span of 7 bases. This CDR3 spans 14 amino acids. Germline V CDR1 and CDR2: KGHSH, LQKENI. The CDR3 loop reads CASSPYRLNTEAFF. In DNA, the CDR3 is TGTGCCAGCTCACCATACAGATTGAACACTGAAGCTTTCTTT.

The chain links TRBV4-3 to TRBJ2-1; possible D gene TRBD2, 6 bases. The CDR3 runs 16 residues. The V gene's germline CDR1 is LGHNA and CDR2 YSLEER. V lost 0 bases to trimming and J lost 3 bases, with 12 bases between them. The CDR3 coding sequence is TGCGCCAGCAGCCAAGAATCGGGGGAAAACTACAATGAGCAGTTCTTC. It encodes CASSQESGENYNEQFF.

This chain joins TRBV9 and TRBJ2-1; maybe TRBD1 (6 bases). The CDR3 covers 15 residues. Looked up from germline, CDR1 is SGDLS and CDR2 is YYNGEE. Trimming took 0 bases from V and 4 from J, leaving 11 bases between them. CDR3 residues: CASSVAGDGYNEQFF. CDR3 nucleotide sequence: TGTGCCAGCAGCGTAGCAGGGGATGGGTACAATGAGCAGTTCTTC.

This rearrangement joins TRBV6-5 to TRBJ1-4; perhaps TRBD1 as D (6 bases). Germline assignment: CDR1 MNHEY and CDR2 SVGAGI. The CDR3 loop spans 14 amino acids. V was trimmed by 1 base and J by 12 bases, leaving 15 bases between them. DNA for the CDR3: TGTGCCAGCAGTTACTTTCGGACAGTGGGGCAACTGTTTTTT. Encoded protein: CASSYFRTVGQLFF.

The chain recombines TRBV2 with TRBJ2-6, with a tentative D call TRBD1 (6 bases). Germline CDR1 is SNHLY and CDR2 is FYNNEI. Trimming left V 7 bases short and J 13 bases short, with 20 bases between. This CDR3 is 14 amino acids long. The CDR3 here is CASTPQGSVFVLTF. CDR3 in DNA: TGTGCCAGCACTCCCCAGGGGTCCGTTTTTGTCCTGACTTTC.

The chain combines TRBV18 with TRBJ1-1, with 9 bases matching TRBD1. This CDR3 is built from 18 residues. V dropped 0 bases and J dropped 0; count of bases not matched to a gene: 8. Germline V gene data show CDR1 as KGHSH and CDR2 as LQKENI. CDR3 nucleotide sequence: TGTGCCAGCTCACCACCGACGGGGACAGGGTTCATGAACACTGAAGCTTTCTTT. Amino acids: CASSPPTGTGFMNTEAFF.

The genes are TRBV7-5 and TRBJ2-7; TRBD2, the table's D call, lacks a check against the DNA. TRBV7-5 is described as a pseudogene. The CDR3 is 12 amino acids. CDR3 amino acids: CVRSENSYEQYF. In DNA, the CDR3 is TGTGTCAGAAGCGAGAATTCCTACGAGCAGTACTTC.

The chain joins TRBV7-2 to TRBJ1-2, with D tentatively TRBD1 (6 bases). This CDR3 comprises 16 residues. Trimming took 0 bases from V and 6 from J, leaving 17 bases between them. The germline V gene encodes CDR1 SGHTA and CDR2 FQGNSA. The CDR3 DNA sequence: TGTGCCAGCAGCTTAGCATTAATTCCAGGGGTTGATGGCTACACCTTC. Its translation is CASSLALIPGVDGYTF.

This clone occurred a few times. The rearrangement uses TRBV6-6 and TRBJ1-2, with TRBD1 identical over 8 bases. Germline assignment: CDR1 MNHNY and CDR2 SVGAGI (reference sequence). Trimming at V came to 5 bases and at J to 3 bases, leaving 5 bases not matched to a gene. The CDR3 covers 14 residues. The CDR3 DNA follows: TGTGCCAGCAGTCCGACAGGGGTGGACTATGGCTACACCTTC. Its protein product is CASSPTGVDYGYTF.

The V and J genes are TRBV6-5 and TRBJ2-7, with 9 bases matching TRBD1. V lost 0 bases to trimming and J lost 5 bases; unmatched junction nucleotides: 8. This CDR3 has 16 residues. Germline V gene sequence: CDR1 MNHEY, CDR2 SVGAGI. The CDR3 spells CASSYSPGTGTHEQYF. The DNA for the CDR3 is TGTGCCAGCAGTTACTCCCCCGGGACAGGGACCCACGAGCAGTACTTC.